The 30 T cell receptor beta chains presented below share a single source sample, sequenced in a study of blood T cell repertoires in COVID-19 (TCRdb year 2020). The protocol used for the library was the immunoSEQ multiplex PCR assay. TCRdb provides this immuneACCESS table in a form limited to in-frame rearrangements. Some clones are lacking; in checked studies, under half of them reflect an unresolved V gene, and why the rest are absent is not known. For this sample there are over 350,000 clones; 70% to 90% appear just once. The top ten hold just under 2% of the sample. Material: PBMCs or T cells enriched from blood (not recorded which). The receptor set was obtained from a woman between 18 and 29 years old with acute COVID-19.

This sequence joins TRBV5-8 and TRBJ1-3, with D unclear. Trimming removed 0 bases from V and 4 bases from J, with 11 bases in between. Per germline, CDR1 SGHTS and CDR2 YDEGEE. The CDR3 loop spans 15 amino acids. The CDR3 loop reads CASSLGGSAGNTIYF. CDR3 DNA sequence: TGTGCCAGCAGCTTGGGCGGGAGCGCCGGAAACACCATATATTTT.

The chain couples TRBV13 to TRBJ1-1, with D hard to call. The germline V gene encodes CDR1 PRHDT and CDR2 FYEKMQ (reference sequence). This CDR3 comprises 15 residues. Trimming took off 5 bases at V and 0 bases at J, with 13 bases between the two ends. The CDR3 region is CASSPGLIMNTEAFF. CDR3 nucleotides: TGTGCCAGCAGCCCAGGACTGATCATGAACACTGAAGCTTTCTTT. Full variable domain (rest looked up from reference TRBV13 and TRBJ1-1): AAGVIQSPRHLIKEKRETATLKCYPIPRHDTVYWYQQGPGQDPQFLISFYEKMQSDKGSIPDRFSAQQFSDYHSELNMSSLELGDSALYFCASSPGLIMNTEAFFGQGTRLTVV.

The chain employs TRBV12-5 and TRBJ1-3; D not certain. This CDR3 contains 16 residues. Per germline, CDR1 LGHNT and CDR2 FRNRAP. V shed 7 bases and J shed 1 base, with 17 bases lying between them. CDR3: CASAPEGWTSGNTIYF. In nucleotides, the CDR3 is TGTGCTAGTGCCCCTGAGGGATGGACTTCTGGAAACACCATATATTTT.

The chain combines TRBV9 with TRBJ2-7; D gene ambiguous. CDR3 length: 14 residues. Germline CDR1 SGDLS, CDR2 YYNGEE. With 0 bases removed from V and 3 bases from J, the gap between germline ends came to 10 bases. In nucleotides, the CDR3 is TGTGCCAGCAGCGTAGGGCAGGTCAACTACGAGCAGTACTTC. Its protein is CASSVGQVNYEQYF.

V usage is TRBV6-5 and J usage is TRBJ2-7; TRBD1 matches 7 bases. This CDR3 is built from 13 residues. V lost 3 bases and J lost 3; bases outside the gene matches: 2. The germline CDR1 and CDR2 sequences are MNHEY and SVGAGI. The chain's CDR3 is CASSYRQGYEQYF. The CDR3 DNA reads as TGTGCCAGCAGTTATCGACAGGGCTACGAGCAGTACTTC.

This chain uses TRBV7-8 with TRBJ2-1; 7 positions agree with TRBD2. J was trimmed by 4 bases and V by 5 bases; bases with no gene match: 11. The CDR3 is 16 residues long. The V gene's germline CDR1 is SGHVS and CDR2 FQNEAQ. The CDR3 here is CASSKSRVGGYNEQFF. The CDR3 nucleotides read TGTGCCAGCAGCAAATCCAGGGTGGGAGGGTACAATGAGCAGTTCTTC.

The V and J genes are TRBV19 and TRBJ1-6, with D possibly being TRBD1 (5 bases). CDR3 length equals 16 residues. Germline V gives CDR1 LNHDA, CDR2 SQIVND (reference sequence). The ends were cut back, 1 base at V and 8 bases at J, with 15 bases in the middle. This chain's CDR3 is CASSIVQGGIDSPLHF. In DNA, the CDR3 is TGTGCCAGTAGTATAGTCCAGGGCGGGATTGATTCACCCCTCCACTTT.

The CDR3 loop reads CASSYAGTGPNYGYTF. The DNA of the CDR3 is TGTGCCAGCAGTTACGCCGGGACAGGGCCTAACTATGGCTACACCTTC. The chain uses TRBV6-2 or TRBV6-3 and TRBJ1-2; 9 bases are shared with TRBD1. Germline CDR1 reads MNHEY; CDR2 reads SVGEGT. Trimming took 2 bases from V and 0 from J; bases not matched to a gene: 4. This CDR3 spans 16 amino acids.

Here the CDR3 reads CAISESPGGNYGYTF. In DNA, the CDR3 is TGTGCCATCAGTGAGTCCCCAGGGGGCAACTATGGCTACACCTTC. V and J are TRBV10-3 and TRBJ1-2; 8 bases map to TRBD1. The CDR3 is 15 residues long. In germline, CDR1 is ENHRY, CDR2 SYGVKD. The ends lost 0 bases at V and 2 bases at J; junction bases unmatched: 2.

The V gene is TRBV2, the J gene TRBJ2-6; D is possibly TRBD1 (5 bases). Germline V gene sequence: CDR1 SNHLY, CDR2 FYNNEI. The ends were cut back, 9 bases at V and 0 bases at J, with 9 bases in the middle. The CDR3 consists of 14 residues. CDR3 sequence: CASRQGSGANVLTF. CDR3 in DNA: TGTGCCAGTAGGCAGGGCTCTGGGGCCAACGTCCTGACTTTC.

The chain recombines TRBV9 with TRBJ1-5, with TRBD1 matching 8 bases. There are 14 residues in the CDR3. CDR1 is SGDLS and CDR2 is YYNGEE in the germline V gene. The V segment lost 3 bases and the J segment 4 bases; nucleotides outside the gene matches: 3. The CDR3: CASSADRANQPQHF. The CDR3 coding sequence is TGTGCCAGCAGCGCGGACAGGGCAAATCAGCCCCAGCATTTT. Full variable domain (rest looked up from reference TRBV9 and TRBJ1-5): DSGVTQTPKHLITATGQRVTLRCSPRSGDLSVYWYQQSLDQGLQFLIQYYNGEERAKGNILERFSAQQFPDLHSELNLSSLELGDSALYFCASSADRANQPQHFGDGTRLSIL.

V gene TRBV5-1 combines with J gene TRBJ2-7, with 7 positions matching TRBD1. V was clipped by 0 bases and J by 2 bases; unmatched bases: 5. The CDR3 loop spans 15 amino acids. CDR1 is SGHRS, CDR2 YFSETQ, per germline. CDR3 DNA sequence: TGCGCCAGCAGCTTGGAGACAGGGCAGCCCTACGAGCAGTACTTC. It specifies CASSLETGQPYEQYF.

The rearrangement uses TRBV7-2 and TRBJ2-5, with a weak D call TRBD1 (6 bases). The CDR3 totals 16 residues. The germline V and J ends were trimmed by 1 base and 1 base, with 13 bases remaining between them. The germline V gene encodes CDR1 SGHTA and CDR2 FQGNSA. In DNA, the CDR3 is TGTGCCAGCAGCTTAGTTGGTGGACAGATCCAAGAGACCCAGTACTTC. This encodes CASSLVGGQIQETQYF.

The chain combines TRBV7-2 with TRBJ2-1; a possible D gene is TRBD2 (5 bases). The germline V gene encodes CDR1 SGHTA and CDR2 FQGNSA. With 5 bases removed from V and 9 bases from J, the gap between germline ends came to 17 bases. CDR3 length: 14 residues. The chain's CDR3 is CASSPRDDYGEQFF. Here the CDR3 DNA reads TGTGCCAGCAGCCCCCGTGATGACTACGGTGAGCAGTTCTTC.

The chain has TRBV27 and TRBJ1-2; 7 nucleotides match TRBD1. Losses at the gene ends were 1 base for V and 4 bases for J; bases not matched to a gene: 9. Per the germline V gene, CDR1 is MNHEY and CDR2 is SMNVEV (reference sequence). The CDR3 contains 16 residues. DNA of the CDR3: TGTGCCAGCAGTTTATATTCGGCAGGGGGTATCTATGGCTACACCTTC. Its translation is CASSLYSAGGIYGYTF.

This chain joins TRBV30 and TRBJ1-2; D gene uncertain. CDR3 length: 12 residues. Germline V gene data show CDR1 as GTSNPN and CDR2 as SVGIG (reference sequence). The V end lost 3 bases, the J end lost 7 bases, and 12 bases lay between the germline ends. CDR3 protein: CAWRSEGSGYTF. CDR3 coding DNA: TGTGCCTGGAGGTCCGAGGGAAGTGGCTACACCTTC.

The rearrangement links TRBV12-5 to TRBJ2-7; D is possibly TRBD2 (5 bases). This CDR3 is built from 13 residues. Trimming left V 5 bases short and J 7 bases short, with 15 bases between. Germline V gene sequence: CDR1 LGHNT, CDR2 FRNRAP. This CDR3 is CASGPPGWEEQYF. For the CDR3, the DNA is TGTGCTAGTGGTCCCCCAGGCTGGGAGGAGCAGTACTTC.

CDR3 DNA: TGTGCCTGGGGGACAGGTCTGAATCAGCCCCAGCATTTT. Protein: CAWGTGLNQPQHF. The chain joins TRBV30 to TRBJ1-5, with 8 bases identical to TRBD1. This CDR3 contains 13 residues. Germline V gives CDR1 GTSNPN, CDR2 SVGIG (reference sequence). Trimming took 5 bases from V and 4 from J; bases not matched to a gene: 4.

The chain uses TRBV18 and TRBJ2-7; possibly TRBD1 for D (5 bases). Trimming shortened V by 8 bases and J by 0 bases, and 17 bases separated the two germline ends. Looked up from germline, CDR1 is KGHSH and CDR2 is LQKENI. The CDR3 extends over 15 amino acids. Here the CDR3 reads CASTRTTRSSYEQYF. The CDR3 DNA follows: TGTGCCAGCACAAGGACAACCCGGAGCTCCTACGAGCAGTACTTC.

The chain recombines TRBV10-3 with TRBJ1-6; D possibly corresponds to TRBD1 (6 bases). The germline CDR1 and CDR2 sequences are ENHRY and SYGVKD. Trimming removed 6 bases from V and 7 bases from J, with 16 bases in between. The CDR3 has 15 residues. The CDR3 reads CAIRGQLITNSPLHF. The CDR3 coding sequence is TGTGCCATCAGAGGACAGTTAATAACAAATTCACCCCTCCACTTT.

This sequence joins TRBV18 and TRBJ1-4; 8 bases agree with TRBD1. This CDR3 region has 14 residues. Per germline, CDR1 KGHSH and CDR2 LQKENI. J gave up 7 bases and V 2 bases, and 3 bases lay outside the gene matches. The CDR3 bases are TGTGCCAGCTCACCAGCGACAGGGGTTGAAAAACTGTTTTTT. Protein: CASSPATGVEKLFF.

V usage is TRBV19 and J usage is TRBJ2-1; TRBD2 matches 14 bases. CDR3 length equals 16 residues. Germline V gene lookup returns CDR1 LNHDA and CDR2 SQIVND (reference sequence). Trimming cost V 10 bases and J 0 bases; bases outside gene matches: 5. The CDR3 sequence: CATGTSGSLSYNEQFF. DNA for the CDR3: TGTGCCACCGGGACTAGCGGGAGCCTCTCCTACAATGAGCAGTTCTTC.

The V call is TRBV7-9, the J call TRBJ2-2, with TRBD1 as a possible D gene (6 bases). The length of the CDR3 is 16 residues. In germline, CDR1 is SEHNR, CDR2 FQNEAQ (reference sequence). V gave up 1 base and J gave up 3 bases, with 12 bases separating them. Here the CDR3 DNA reads TGTGCCAGCAGCTTAGGGGGGCAGGTCGACACCGGGGAGCTGTTTTTT. It codes for CASSLGGQVDTGELFF.

The rearrangement links TRBV7-9 to TRBJ2-6; D gene unclear. The CDR3 is made up of 15 amino acids. Germline loops: CDR1 SEHNR, CDR2 FQNEAQ (reference sequence). V was shortened by 3 bases and J by 0 bases, with 6 bases between the two germline ends. Written as DNA, the CDR3 is TGTGCCAGCAGCTTTCTCTCCTCTGGGGCCAACGTCCTGACTTTC. It encodes CASSFLSSGANVLTF.

The rearrangement uses TRBV28 and TRBJ2-7, with D tentatively TRBD1 (5 bases). Germline V gives CDR1 MDHEN, CDR2 SYDVKM. The CDR3 consists of 12 residues. V was cut by 6 bases and J by 3 bases, with 9 bases left in between. CDR3 protein: CASSLTGYEQYF. The CDR3 DNA reads as TGTGCCAGCAGCCTCACAGGCTACGAGCAGTACTTC.

The rearrangement joins TRBV11-2 to TRBJ2-3; 7 bases are shared with TRBD1. This CDR3 comprises 14 residues. V was pared by 5 bases and J by 6 bases, with 8 bases of the junction left unmatched. CDR1 and CDR2 (germline): SGHAT, FQNNGV. The CDR3 region is CASSPGQSLDTQYF. Written as DNA, the CDR3 is TGTGCCAGCAGCCCGGGACAGTCTTTGGATACGCAGTATTTT.

The chain has TRBV9 and TRBJ2-6, with 8 bases identical to TRBD1. The CDR3 is 16 residues long. Germline V lookup: CDR1 SGDLS, CDR2 YYNGEE. With 4 bases clipped from V and 3 bases from J, the junction kept 6 bases outside the gene matches. CDR3 residues: CASSLRTGLGANVLTF. The CDR3 nucleotides are TGTGCCAGCAGCTTACGGACAGGGCTTGGGGCCAACGTCCTGACTTTC.

CDR3 residues: CASSHYTGGSTDTQYF. The CDR3 DNA reads TGTGCCAGCAGCCATTACACAGGGGGATCCACAGATACGCAGTATTTT. This chain uses TRBV3-1 (or the pseudogene TRBV3-2) with TRBJ2-3; 8 bases are shared with TRBD1. V was pared by 3 bases and J by 2 bases, with 7 bases of the junction left unmatched. This CDR3 spans 16 amino acids. CDR1 and CDR2 from the germline V gene are LGHDT and YNNKEL (reference sequence).

This chain connects TRBV28 to TRBJ2-3, with D unresolved. The CDR3 totals 15 residues. Germline CDR1 MDHEN, CDR2 SYDVKM. V dropped 5 bases and J dropped 1 base, with 13 bases sitting between them. The CDR3 DNA sequence: TGTGCCAGCAGTCTAGTTCCAGTGGGCACAGATACGCAGTATTTT. Translation gives CASSLVPVGTDTQYF.

CDR3 DNA: TGTGCCAGCAGCGAAACTAGCGGGAGTCTGGAGACCCAGTACTTC. Amino acids: CASSETSGSLETQYF. This chain joins TRBV9 and TRBJ2-5; TRBD2 aligns across 11 bases. J gave up 5 bases and V 3 bases, and 6 bases lay outside the gene matches. The CDR3 has 15 residues. Per the germline V gene, CDR1 is SGDLS and CDR2 is YYNGEE.